This TCR beta chain was recorded in a study of breast tumors, draining lymph nodes, adjacent tissues. Regarding the study as a whole: Tumor repertoires ranked between lymph nodes and nontumor tissue in diversity, with V and J gene preferences.

TCRdb processed the multiplex PCR reads anew with MiXCR; each CDR3 protein has one entry. The repertoire holds over 150,000 distinct CDR3 sequences, with roughly 29% as singletons. Many counts were recorded for this clonotype. Its antigen remains unidentified. Axillary draining lymph nodes of breast cancer patients supplied the node samples. Germline loops: CDR1 LNHNV, CDR2 YYDKDF (reference sequence). The CDR3 is 18 residues long. The ends lost 7 bases at V and 4 bases at J; junction bases unmatched: 20. The J gene is TRBJ2-3, the V gene TRBV15, with 7 bases fitting TRBD1. This clonotype originated in a female donor with breast cancer. Some clones in this sample may be carry-over from other donors' samples. Sequenced: axillary lymph node tissue. The CDR3 DNA sequence: TGTGCCACCACCCGGGACAGAGCATCCCCTCTTGAGGCAGATACGCAGTATTTT. Amino acid sequence: CATTRDRASPLEADTQYF.